This T cell receptor (beta chain) stems from a study of OX40 agonist ivuxolimab in advanced cancers. For context, the study as a whole: The costimulatory receptor OX40 (CD134) was targeted by ivuxolimab, a fully human IgG2 agonistic monoclonal antibody. A male proportion of under 85% and a mean age of 60 years, ranging from about 23 to 90, were recorded for the dose-escalation cohort. Of the approximately 50 dose-escalation patients, hepatocellular carcinoma was present in roughly 19, melanoma in approximately 15, renal cell carcinoma in 9 and head and neck cancer in 9. The paper reports the monotherapy dose-escalation portion (N of about 54 patients) of the phase I ivuxolimab trial. Three dose-escalation patients achieved partial responses, one with hepatocellular carcinoma and two with cutaneous melanoma. Peripheral TCRbeta sequencing aimed to test whether ivuxolimab altered TCR sequence diversity and caused clonal T-cell expansion. Patients were allowed to have had prior anti-PD-1, anti-PD-L1 or anti-CTLA-4 therapy, and 40% of the dose-escalation patients had been treated with checkpoint inhibitors. Intravenous ivuxolimab was administered to patients every 2 weeks at six dose levels: 0.01, 0.1, 0.3, 1.5, 3 and 10 mg/kg. The investigation overall reported the following: On average, CD8+ T cells showed more expanded clones than CD4+ T cells after ivuxolimab. Partial responders in the 0.1-3.0 mg/kg groups had among the lowest normalized peripheral clonal expansion, especially among CD8+ T cells. The antigen specificity of the peripheral T cells that underwent clonal expansion was not determined. At doses from 0.1 to 3.0 mg/kg, clonal expansion was seen in both CD4+ and CD8+ blood T cells between baseline and week 6. Low levels of normalized T-cell clonal expansion were also shown by some nonresponding patients.

To sequence the TCRbeta CDR3 region, genomic DNA was isolated from the sorted cells. The immunoSEQ Assay was used for sequencing of TCRbeta CDR3 regions. TCRdb mirrors the immuneACCESS table, restricted to in-frame sequences. Some clones are absent from its copies; in checked studies, under half trace to an unresolved V gene, and the reason for the others is unknown. Recorded for this sample are approximately 60,000 clones; about 90% of them occurred a single time. The top ten hold roughly 5.1% of the sample. The germline V gene (reference sequence) supplies CDR1 LNHDA and CDR2 SQIVND. Measured from the cysteine to the phenylalanine, the CDR3 is 15 residues long. The read is trimmed to its CDR3 DNA, 45 bases read in frame from base 1. The V and J ends are trimmed by 9 bases and 2 bases, leaving 17 bases between them. The trial excluded patients who had a history of autoimmune disease or who were on systemic immunosuppression. Peripheral blood for TCR sequencing was collected from all dose cohorts at baseline, on cycle 4 day 1, and on cycle 7 day 1. The samples were drawn from a first-in-human, open-label, multicenter phase I dose-escalation trial of ivuxolimab. Adults with locally advanced or metastatic melanoma, renal cell carcinoma, hepatocellular carcinoma or head and neck squamous cell carcinoma were enrolled in the trial. CD4+ and CD8+ T cells were sorted separately from peripheral blood before TCR sequencing.

With respect to this clone: What antigen it recognizes has not been identified. Base quality data are lacking; no much larger clone is found one base away.

The sample here was CD4+ or CD8+ T cells sorted from blood, taken in a trial of the OX40 agonist ivuxolimab. This sequence was found in an adult with an advanced solid tumor such as melanoma, head and neck, liver or kidney cancer. This receptor chain uses TRBV19 and TRBJ1-5, with the D gene too uncertain to name. The sequence in DNA is TGTGCCAGCTTCGGAACGGCGGAGGGCAATCAGCCCCAGCATTTT. This sequence encodes CASFGTAEGNQPQHF.